This TCR beta chain is from a study of T cell responses to AZD1222 COVID-19 vaccine. General study findings and limits: Two AZD1222 doses significantly raised spike-specific TCR breadth and depth over controls. Possibly, clonal diversity was underestimated; donors were largely white British and included more females.

Note on this clone: Its antigen remains unidentified.

This CDR3 is built from 13 residues. Between the trimmed V and J ends, which lost 1 base and 1 base, there was a span of 4 bases. CDR1 is SGHDN, CDR2 FVKESK, per germline. Repertoires were generated with immunoSEQ multiplex PCR, while TCRdb's copy carries only in-frame clones and drops some. Among about 150,000 clones, around 89% were seen once, and the ten largest hold approximately 3.1%. The sequences come from peripheral blood, collected on day 0 of MenACWY control vaccination. The chain carries TRBV14 and TRBJ1-2; no clear D. The clonotype comes from an adult in good health. In nucleotides, the CDR3 is TGTGCCAGCAGCCAAGGGTTTAACTATGGCTACACCTTC. It encodes CASSQGFNYGYTF.